The TCR beta chain under discussion was sequenced for a study of cytomegalovirus exposure and HLA in healthy donors. This clone was picked up a small number of times. Its antigen is unidentified. PCR was performed using 60 Vbeta and 13 Jbeta primers. TCRdb's table, derived via immunoSEQ multiplex PCR, lists solely in-frame clones and lacks some. The data contain roughly 100,000 clones, approximately 9% of them singletons. V shed 4 bases and J shed 6 bases, with 17 bases lying between them. The germline CDR1 and CDR2 sequences are LGHNA and YSLEER. There are 15 residues in the CDR3. Whole-study findings and limits: Immune exposure data for these donors was limited to CMV serostatus.

This rearrangement joins TRBV4-3 to TRBJ2-3; D is possibly TRBD1 (5 bases). This sequence originates from a man in his fifties in good health and CMV-seropositive. Sequencing was done on a sample of PBMCs. The CDR3 DNA reads as TGCGCCAGCAGCCGGGGCGGTCACCCCGAGGATACGCAGTATTTT. It specifies CASSRGGHPEDTQYF.